This T cell receptor beta chain stems from a study of beta chain features in type 1 diabetes. Turning to the study itself: Across every sample, 85 million to 120 million sorted cells were examined in total.

The CDR3 is made up of 16 amino acids. J was trimmed by 0 bases and V by 4 bases; bases with no gene match: 6. CDR1 and CDR2 (germline): SGHNT, YYREEE (reference sequence). Expressed TCRB transcripts were sequenced after all isolated RNA was converted to cDNA. Sequenced by immunoSEQ multiplex PCR; TCRdb stores in-frame clones only, minus some. The table lists roughly 100,000 clones, 25% to 35% of them singletons, with 0.53% in the top ten. Study-level points and caveats: Type 1 diabetes patients had moderately but significantly shorter TCRB CDR3s in all four CD4+ subsets. A closer apparent resemblance between naive, central memory and Treg TCRB repertoires was seen in patients than in healthy donors.

In regard to this clone: Its target is unknown.

Staining for CD45RO/CCR7/CD25/CD127/CD95/CD27 allowed sorting of CD4+ naive, central memory, regulatory and stem cell-like memory cells. This chain links TRBV5-4 with TRBJ2-1; 8 bases agree with TRBD1. Input material: central memory CD4+ T cells from blood. The receptor comes from a woman aged 18 to 35 with type 1 diabetes. The CDR3 sequence is CASSKKTGGSYNEQFF. The CDR3 DNA follows: TGTGCCAGCAGCAAAAAAACAGGGGGCTCCTACAATGAGCAGTTCTTC.